This T cell receptor beta chain was observed in a study of PD-1 blockade in classical Hodgkin lymphoma (dated by TCRdb to about 2020). Looking at the study overall: Nivolumab dosing was 3 mg/kg intravenously every 2 weeks, continuing until either disease progression or unacceptable toxicity. To define a peripheral blood immune signature of response to PD-1 blockade in classical Hodgkin lymphoma, the study combined TCR beta sequencing with CyTOF.

What the time point label conveys for this sample: cycle 1 day 1 (C1D1), immediately before nivolumab initiation. Relapse after autologous stem cell transplantation had occurred in all trial patients, and cohorts A, B and C were distinguished by prior brentuximab vedotin exposure. A total of around 60 patients with relapsed/refractory classical Hodgkin lymphoma made up the trial cohort, and each patient's best overall response was complete response, partial response or progressive disease. In the multi-cohort phase II CheckMate 205 trial, trial patients received single-agent nivolumab. An independent review committee assessed best overall response by applying the 2007 International Working Group response criteria. Trial PBMCs were obtained immediately prior to nivolumab initiation (C1D1) and on therapy at cycle 2 day 1 and cycle 4 day 1. Peripheral blood was collected in 8 mL Vacutainer Cell Preparation Tubes, from which PBMCs were isolated by centrifugation and then cryopreserved.

What the authors observed across the whole study: Patients starting nivolumab less than 1 year after ASCT had lower diversity and were excluded from later analyses to avoid confounding by immune reconstitution. Baseline TCR diversity was reported as lower in newly diagnosed patients than in healthy donors, and lower still in relapsed/refractory patients. A significant rise by C4D1 was seen in CD4+ but not CD8+ TCR diversity (p=0.0027 vs p=0.16), with the rise being most apparent in complete responders (p=0.02). Among trial patients, those achieving complete response had baseline diversity similar to that of newly diagnosed patients, while diversity was significantly lower in partial responders and progressors. The study was limited to a single clinical trial cohort, and causes of repertoire differences, possibly disease activity or prior therapy, remained undefined.

Spanning cysteine to phenylalanine, the CDR3 consists of 17 amino acids. This entry keeps only the CDR3 DNA: 51 bases, framed from base 1. V is pared back by 5 bases and J by 0 bases, with 17 bases lying between the germline termini. CDR1 SSHAT and CDR2 FNYEAQ are derived from the germline V gene (reference sequence). The Qiagen DNeasy kit was used to extract genomic DNA from unsorted PBMCs and from the negatively selected CD4+ and CD8+ fractions. TCR beta CDR3 regions were amplified by immunoSEQ multiplex PCR using primers annealing to V and J segments. A synthetic immune receptor repertoire was used to minimize amplification bias, and any residual bias was removed computationally once sequencing was done. The authors' pipeline ran thus. Repertoire diversity was quantified as the Shannon entropy index using custom Python scripts. Unsorted, CD4+ and CD8+ repertoires were examined separately, except in combined analyses, for which CD4+ and CD8+ sequences were merged in silico. A clone was considered expanded if an increase in frequency of at least 2-fold after treatment relative to C1D1 was found, and a pseudocount of 0.5 was applied to clones undetected at baseline. Singleton clones were defined as clones with 0 or 1 copy at C1D1, and non-singleton clones were defined as clones with 2 or more copies. Clones expanded in unsorted samples were assigned a CD4+, CD8+ or unknown annotation through matching of protein sequences in sorted samples from the same patient. Wilcoxon tests on paired samples were used to test diversity changes from C1D1 to C4D1. The clones in this table, taken by TCRdb from immuneACCESS, are in-frame only. Not every clone is retained; where verified, under half of the shortfall comes from an unresolved V gene, and the cause of the rest is unknown. V and J calls and clone size come straight from that table; D and trimming were deduced from the DNA. The sample table shows under 95,000 clones, and 85% to 95% are seen once. Jointly, the top ten make up approximately 8.2% of the sample.

On this clone itself: The target of this receptor is not known. Qualities for individual bases were not recorded, and no much larger clone is one base off.

The sequence is built from TRBV7-7 and TRBJ1-3, with the D gene uncertain. Sequencing used peripheral blood mononuclear cells (PBMCs), obtained at baseline. The receptor's source is a human donor with classical Hodgkin lymphoma. The nucleotide sequence reads as follows: TGTGCCAGCAGCCCAGTCCTGTCTGCCAGCTCTGGAAACACCATATATTTT. The encoded protein is CASSPVLSASSGNTIYF.